This TCR beta chain stems from a study of blood T cell repertoires in COVID-19. About the research overall: Both acute and convalescent COVID-19 samples were obtained from the United States, Italy and Spain.

The sample holds one count of this clone. The germline V gene encodes CDR1 MDHEN and CDR2 SYDVKM. Losses at the gene ends were 7 bases for V and 3 bases for J; bases not matched to a gene: 12. The CDR3 extends over 15 amino acids. Sequencing was performed with immunoSEQ multiplex PCR; in TCRdb, only in-frame clones are kept and a portion is missing. This sample has 180,000 or so clones, with roughly 79% found just once. V and J are TRBV28 and TRBJ2-7, with 7 bases aligning to TRBD2. The TCR comes from a woman in her 40s with COVID-19, enrolled during active disease. The specimen sequenced was peripheral blood. In DNA form, the CDR3 reads TGTGCCAGCAAACCCCTTTCGTGGGAGGGCTACGAGCAGTACTTC. Its translation: CASKPLSWEGYEQYF.